The sequence of this TCR beta chain was determined in a study of shared T cell receptors in the human thymus. This CDR3 is built from 12 residues. V was trimmed by 9 bases and J by 3 bases, leaving 9 bases between them. The V gene's germline CDR1 is WNHNN and CDR2 SYGVQD (reference sequence). The assay was immunoSEQ multiplex PCR, and TCRdb's table has in-frame clones only and misses some. The table lists under 450,000 clones, just under 95% of them singletons. Source material: thymocytes. V usage is TRBV10-1 and J usage is TRBJ2-1; a possible D gene is TRBD1 (6 bases). This receptor was identified in a human donor. The CDR3 reads CARTGLYNEQFF. CDR3 nucleotides: TGCGCCAGGACAGGACTCTACAATGAGCAGTTCTTC.